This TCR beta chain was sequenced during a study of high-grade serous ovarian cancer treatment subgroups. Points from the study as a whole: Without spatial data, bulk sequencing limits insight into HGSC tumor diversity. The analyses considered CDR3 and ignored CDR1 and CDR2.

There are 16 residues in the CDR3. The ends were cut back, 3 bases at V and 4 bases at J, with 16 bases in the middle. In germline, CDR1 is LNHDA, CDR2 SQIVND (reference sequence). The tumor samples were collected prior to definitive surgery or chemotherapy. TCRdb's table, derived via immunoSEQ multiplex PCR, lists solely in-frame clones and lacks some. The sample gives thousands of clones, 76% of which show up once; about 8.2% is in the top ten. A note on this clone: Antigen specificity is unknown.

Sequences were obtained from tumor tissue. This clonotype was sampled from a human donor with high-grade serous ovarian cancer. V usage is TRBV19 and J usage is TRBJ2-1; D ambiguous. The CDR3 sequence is CASSMGSNKLYNEQFF. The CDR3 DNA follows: TGTGCCAGTAGTATGGGGTCCAACAAGTTATACAATGAGCAGTTCTTC.